This is a list of T cell receptor beta chains from one sample in a study of T cells in localized non-small cell lung cancer. Repertoires were generated with immunoSEQ multiplex PCR, while TCRdb's copy carries only in-frame clones and drops some. The sample contains 45,000 to 65,000 clones, 70% to 90% of which appear only once. Source: peripheral blood, taken before any cancer treatment. Receptors originate from a man aged 35 to 69 with stage I squamous cell lung carcinoma. Both conserved end residues are part of each CDR3. Fields, in order: CDR3 length, V gene, J gene, clone size, D gene, CDR3 DNA, CDR3 protein. D genes are given only for firm matches. Clone size, where shown, is once, few, many, or a class for clones that have expanded.

13	TRBV7-2	TRBJ2-2	-	-	TGTGCCAGCAGCTTTAGGGACACCGGGGAGCTGTTTTTT	CASSFRDTGELFF
16	TRBV11-3	TRBJ2-3	once	-	TGTGCCAGCAGCTTAGGAAGGAGCGCGAGCACAGATACGCAGTATTTT	CASSLGRSASTDTQYF
16	TRBV19	TRBJ2-2	-	TRBD2	TGTGCCAGTAGTTTACTAGCGGAGCCGAACACCGGGGAGCTGTTTTTT	CASSLLAEPNTGELFF
16	TRBV5-6	TRBJ2-7	-	-	TGTGCCAGCAGCTTGGGGGTTGTGGGTTTGGGCTACGAGCAGTACTTC	CASSLGVVGLGYEQYF
15	TRBV7-9	TRBJ2-3	-	TRBD1	TGTGCCAGCAGCTTCCGGGACAGGGTTGCAGATACGCAGTATTTT	CASSFRDRVADTQYF
14	TRBV9	TRBJ2-1	-	-	TGTGCCAGCAGCGCCAGAAGGGACATGGGTGAGCAGTTCTTC	CASSARRDMGEQFF
15	TRBV18	TRBJ1-2	-	-	TGTGCCAGCTCACCACCGACCCGGCCCTTCGGGGGCTACACCTTC	CASSPPTRPFGGYTF
15	TRBV6-6	TRBJ2-7	-	TRBD2	TGTGCCAGCAGTTTATCAGCGGGAGGGATGAACGAGCAGTACTTC	CASSLSAGGMNEQYF
15	TRBV7-2	TRBJ1-2	-	-	TGTGCCAGCAGCTTATCGGGGGGCACTAACTATGGCTACACCTTC	CASSLSGGTNYGYTF
20	TRBV27	TRBJ2-1	-	TRBD2	TGTGCCAGCAGTCCGCTGGAGAAGGGACTAGCGGGAAGGCAGTACAATGAGCAGTTCTTC	CASSPLEKGLAGRQYNEQFF
13	TRBV7-8	TRBJ2-5	-	-	TGTGCCAGCAGCGTAGGGGTGCGGGAGACCCAGTACTTC	CASSVGVRETQYF
14	TRBV30	TRBJ2-5	-	-	TGTGCCTGGAGTTCGGGTAGGGGGGAAGAGACCCAGTACTTC	CAWSSGRGEETQYF
11	TRBV19	TRBJ1-1	-	-	TGTGCCAGTAGTCAAAACACTGAAGCTTTCTTT	CASSQNTEAFF
16	TRBV5-5	TRBJ2-7	-	TRBD1	TGTGCCAGCAGCTTGGGATGGACAGGGGCAACCTACGAGCAGTACTTC	CASSLGWTGATYEQYF
14	TRBV7-3	TRBJ1-2	-	-	TGTGCCAGCAGCTCCCGGGGGGGTAACTATGGCTACACCTTC	CASSSRGGNYGYTF